This TCR beta chain was recorded in a study of beta chain bispecific antibodies for T cell cancers. Study-wide context: Jurkat cells expressed TRBV12-3; HPB-ALL cells expressed TRBV5-5.

In its sample, this clonotype was seen many times. Antigen specificity is unknown. Either OKT3 anti-CD3 antibody or CD3/CD28 beads expanded T cells from blood mononuclear cells over approximately 3 days. Each coculture: about 50,000 target cells, about 50,000 normal T cells, bispecific antibody. Clonotypes were quantified using unique molecular identifier barcodes. Each CDR3 protein is one row after TCRdb ran MiXCR on the 5' RACE reads. The sample yields about 18,000 distinct CDR3 sequences, over 2% seen once. V lost 0 bases, J lost 11 bases, and 16 bases lay in between. The V gene's germline CDR1 is DFQATT and CDR2 SNEGSKA (reference sequence). CDR3 length: 13 residues. Overall study findings and caveats: Most targeted TRBV signal came from the leukemia cell line cells, not normal T cells. TRBV5-6, highly similar to TRBV5-5, is cross-recognized by anti-TRBV5-5 antibody.

Sequencing was carried out using healthy donor T cells cultured with leukemia cells. The TCR comes from a human donor in good health. Some clones in this sample may be carry-over from other donors' samples. The V call is TRBV20-1, the J call TRBJ1-1; maybe TRBD1 (6 bases). For the CDR3, the DNA is TGCAGTGCTAGAGATTGGGGGCAGTTTCTGGCTTTCTTT. It translates to CSARDWGQFLAFF.